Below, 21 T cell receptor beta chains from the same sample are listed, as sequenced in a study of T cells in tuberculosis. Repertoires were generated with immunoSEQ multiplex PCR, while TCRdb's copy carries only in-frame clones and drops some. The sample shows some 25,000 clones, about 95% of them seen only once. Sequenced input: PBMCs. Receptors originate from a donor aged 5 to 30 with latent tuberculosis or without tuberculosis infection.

The CDR3 region has the DNA TGTGCTAGTGGTAAAGACAGGGGGAACACTGAAGCTTTCTTT. Translated, it gives CASGKDRGNTEAFF. The chain has TRBV12-5 and TRBJ1-1, with TRBD1 matching over 8 bases. CDR1 and CDR2 (germline): LGHNT, FRNRAP. Germline trimming cut 5 bases from V and 1 base from J; bases unmatched to any gene: 3. The CDR3 runs to 14 residues.

The CDR3 coding sequence is TGCGCCAGCAGCTTGGAGATGGGCCGCGAGCAGTACTTC. Protein product: CASSLEMGREQYF. The chain employs TRBV5-1 and TRBJ2-7; the D is unclear. The CDR3 sequence is 13 residues long. Trimming took 0 bases from V and 6 from J, leaving 10 bases between them. Germline V lookup: CDR1 SGHRS, CDR2 YFSETQ.

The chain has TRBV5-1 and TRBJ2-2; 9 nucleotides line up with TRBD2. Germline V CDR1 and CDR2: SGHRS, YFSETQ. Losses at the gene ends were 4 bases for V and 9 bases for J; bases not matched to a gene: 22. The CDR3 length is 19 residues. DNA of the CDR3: TGCGCCAGCAGCCTTATGTATCAGCGGGGGGTCCTTGAAAAACGGGAGCTGTTTTTT. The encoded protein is CASSLMYQRGVLEKRELFF.

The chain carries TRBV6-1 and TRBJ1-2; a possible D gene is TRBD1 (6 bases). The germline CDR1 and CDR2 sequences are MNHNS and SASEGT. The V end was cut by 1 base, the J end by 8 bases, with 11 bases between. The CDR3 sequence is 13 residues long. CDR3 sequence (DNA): TGTGCCAGCAGTGAAGTGGGCAGGGGAGGCTACACCTTC. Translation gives CASSEVGRGGYTF.

The CDR3 nucleotides are TGTGCCAGCAGTTGGGCTAGCCTGTACCAAGAGACCCAGTACTTC. It is translated as CASSWASLYQETQYF. The chain is built from TRBV27 and TRBJ2-5, with a tentative D call TRBD2 (5 bases). The CDR3 is made up of 15 amino acids. Germline CDR1 reads MNHEY; CDR2 reads SMNVEV (reference sequence). V lost 4 bases, J lost 0 bases, and 12 bases lay in between.

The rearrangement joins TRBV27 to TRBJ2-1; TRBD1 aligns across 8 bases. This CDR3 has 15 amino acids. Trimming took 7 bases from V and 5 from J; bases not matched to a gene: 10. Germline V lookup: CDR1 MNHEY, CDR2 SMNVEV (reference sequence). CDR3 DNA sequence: TGTGCCAGCACCGGAAGACAGGGGCTTGACAATGAGCAGTTCTTC. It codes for CASTGRQGLDNEQFF.

The CDR3 DNA is TGTGCCAGCAGTCAGACTAGCAACAATGAGCAGTTCTTC. Translating it yields CASSQTSNNEQFF. The gene calls are TRBV6-4 and TRBJ2-1; 7 bases match TRBD2. With 5 bases clipped from V and 5 bases from J, the junction kept 3 bases outside the gene matches. Per the germline V gene, CDR1 is MRHNA and CDR2 is SNTAGT. CDR3 length: 13 amino acids.

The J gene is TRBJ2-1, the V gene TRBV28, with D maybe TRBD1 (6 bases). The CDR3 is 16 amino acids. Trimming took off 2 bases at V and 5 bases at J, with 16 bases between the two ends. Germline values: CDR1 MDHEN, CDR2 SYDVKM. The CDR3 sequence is CASSLRGSLRNNEQFF. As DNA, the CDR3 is TGTGCCAGCAGTTTAAGGGGGTCTCTACGGAACAATGAGCAGTTCTTC.

The CDR3 sequence: CASSVGRAFGNTIYF. The CDR3, as DNA: TGTGCCAGCAGCGTCGGGAGGGCTTTTGGAAACACCATATATTTT. The rearrangement uses TRBV9 and TRBJ1-3, with D unclear. Trimming stripped 2 bases from V and 3 bases from J, with 12 bases between. The CDR3 extends over 15 amino acids. Looked up from germline, CDR1 is SGDLS and CDR2 is YYNGEE.

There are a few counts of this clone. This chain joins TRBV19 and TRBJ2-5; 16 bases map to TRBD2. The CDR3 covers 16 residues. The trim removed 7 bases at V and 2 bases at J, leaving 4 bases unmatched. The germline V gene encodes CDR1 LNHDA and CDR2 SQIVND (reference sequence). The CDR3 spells CASNLGLAGGQETQYF. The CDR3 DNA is TGTGCCAGTAATCTGGGACTAGCGGGGGGGCAAGAGACCCAGTACTTC.

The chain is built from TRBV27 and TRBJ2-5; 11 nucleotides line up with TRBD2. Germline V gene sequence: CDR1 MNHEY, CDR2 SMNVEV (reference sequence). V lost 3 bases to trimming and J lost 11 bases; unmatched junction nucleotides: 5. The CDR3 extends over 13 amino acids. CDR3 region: CASSLLAGGSQYF. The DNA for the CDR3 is TGTGCCAGCAGTTTGCTAGCGGGGGGCTCGCAGTACTTC.

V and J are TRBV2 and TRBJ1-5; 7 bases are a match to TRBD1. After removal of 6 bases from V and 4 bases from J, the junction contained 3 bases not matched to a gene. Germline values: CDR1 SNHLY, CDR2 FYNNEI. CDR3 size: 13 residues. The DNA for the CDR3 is TGTGCCAGCAGCCCACAGGGGAATCAGCCCCAGCATTTT. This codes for CASSPQGNQPQHF. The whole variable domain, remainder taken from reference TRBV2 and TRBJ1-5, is EPEVTQTPSHQVTQMGQEVILRCVPISNHLYFYWYRQILGQKVEFLVSFYNNEISEKSEIFDDQFSVERPDGSNFTLKIRSTKLEDSAMYFCASSPQGNQPQHFGDGTRLSIL.

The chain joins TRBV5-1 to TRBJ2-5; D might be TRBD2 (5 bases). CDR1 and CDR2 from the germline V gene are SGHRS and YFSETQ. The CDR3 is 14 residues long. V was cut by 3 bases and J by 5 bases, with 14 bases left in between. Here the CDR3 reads CASSSRVFGETQYF. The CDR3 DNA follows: TGCGCCAGCAGCTCGCGGGTGTTTGGGGAGACCCAGTACTTC.

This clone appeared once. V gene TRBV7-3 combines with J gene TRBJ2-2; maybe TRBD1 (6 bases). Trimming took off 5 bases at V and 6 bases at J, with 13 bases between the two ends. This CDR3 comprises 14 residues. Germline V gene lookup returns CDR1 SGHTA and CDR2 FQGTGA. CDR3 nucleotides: TGTGCCAGCAGCACTCACAGGGAATCCGGGGAGCTGTTTTTT. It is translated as CASSTHRESGELFF.

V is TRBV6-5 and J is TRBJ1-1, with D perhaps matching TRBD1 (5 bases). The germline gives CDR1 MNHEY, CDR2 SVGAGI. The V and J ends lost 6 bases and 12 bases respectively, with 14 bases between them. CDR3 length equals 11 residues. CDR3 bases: TGTGCCAGCAGCCAACGGGGGAGACCTTTCTTT. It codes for CASSQRGRPFF.

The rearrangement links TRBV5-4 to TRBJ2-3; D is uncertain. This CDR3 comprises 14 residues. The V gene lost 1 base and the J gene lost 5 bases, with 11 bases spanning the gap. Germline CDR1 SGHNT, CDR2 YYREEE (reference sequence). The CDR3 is CASSLPSSGDTQYF. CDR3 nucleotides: TGTGCCAGCAGCTTGCCCTCTTCCGGAGATACGCAGTATTTT.

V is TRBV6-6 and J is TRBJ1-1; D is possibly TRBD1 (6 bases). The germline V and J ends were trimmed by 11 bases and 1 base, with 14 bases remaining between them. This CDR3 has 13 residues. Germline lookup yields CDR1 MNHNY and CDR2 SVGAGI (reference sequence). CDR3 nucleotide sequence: TGTGCCGGATCACAGGGCGCGAACACTGAAGCTTTCTTT. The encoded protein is CAGSQGANTEAFF.

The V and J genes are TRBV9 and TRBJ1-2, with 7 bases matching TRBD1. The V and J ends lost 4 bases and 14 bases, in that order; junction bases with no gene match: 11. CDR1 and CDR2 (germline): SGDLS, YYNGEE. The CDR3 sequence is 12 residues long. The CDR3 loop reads CASSLRGTAQTF. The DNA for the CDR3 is TGTGCCAGCAGCCTAAGGGGGACAGCTCAAACCTTC.

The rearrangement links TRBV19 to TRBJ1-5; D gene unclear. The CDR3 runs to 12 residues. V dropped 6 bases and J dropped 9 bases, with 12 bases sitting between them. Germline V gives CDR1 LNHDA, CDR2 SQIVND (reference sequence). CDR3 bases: TGTGCCAGTAGGAAATCAGGATGGCCCCAGCATTTT. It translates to CASRKSGWPQHF.

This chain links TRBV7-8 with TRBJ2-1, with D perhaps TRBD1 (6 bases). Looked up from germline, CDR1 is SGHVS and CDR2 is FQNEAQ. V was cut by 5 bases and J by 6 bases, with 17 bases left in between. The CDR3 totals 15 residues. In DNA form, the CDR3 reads TGTGCCAGCAGCCTATTCAGGGGTGGGGCCAATGAGCAGTTCTTC. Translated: CASSLFRGGANEQFF. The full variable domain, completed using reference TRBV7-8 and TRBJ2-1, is GAGVSQSPRYKVAKRGQDVALRCDPISGHVSLFWYQQALGQGPEFLTYFQNEAQLDKSGLPSDRFFAERPEGSVSTLKIQRTQQEDSAVYLCASSLFRGGANEQFFGPGTRLTVL.

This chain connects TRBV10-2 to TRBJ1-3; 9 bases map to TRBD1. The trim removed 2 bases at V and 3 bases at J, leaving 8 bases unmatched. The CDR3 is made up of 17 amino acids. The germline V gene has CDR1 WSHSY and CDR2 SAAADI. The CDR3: CASSEPWDRAGGNTIYF. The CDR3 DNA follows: TGCGCCAGCAGTGAGCCTTGGGACAGGGCGGGTGGAAACACCATATATTTT.